One TCR beta chain is described in this entry. From RNA transcripts, TCR beta CDR3 regions were amplified. Carried out on the TCR CDR3, a first-round RT-PCR used the HTBI primer set. Each CDR3 protein is one row after TCRdb ran MiXCR on the multiplex PCR reads. The table has more than 300,000 distinct CDR3 sequences, about a sixth seen once. V shed 3 bases, J shed 7 bases, and the junction held 4 bases outside the gene matches. Per the germline V gene, CDR1 is LNHDA and CDR2 is SQIVND (reference sequence). The CDR3 loop spans 13 amino acids. The sample comes from a study of T cells in Graves' hyperthyroidism and ophthalmopathy.

This sequence originates from a woman in her thirties with Graves' hyperthyroidism that later progressed to Graves' ophthalmopathy. Sequences were obtained from blood. This chain uses TRBV19 with TRBJ2-7; 9 nucleotides agree with TRBD2. In DNA form, the CDR3 reads TGTGCCAGTAGTATCGGACTAGCGCTGGAGCAGTACTTC. Amino acid sequence: CASSIGLALEQYF.